This note documents a single T cell receptor beta chain sequence. These data belong to a study of T cell changes during pregnancy in multiple sclerosis. Sequencing used immunoSEQ multiplex PCR; TCRdb keeps in-frame clones, though not all of them. The sample includes about 75,000 clones, about 93% seen only once; the top ten take approximately 0.15%. This receptor was obtained from a female donor with multiple sclerosis, enrolled in a pregnancy study. Source: CD4+ T cells from peripheral blood mononuclear cells, taken after pregnancy.

CDR3 region: CASSYSRGVSYEQYF. The CDR3 DNA sequence: TGCGCCAGCAGCTATAGCAGGGGAGTCTCCTACGAGCAGTACTTC. The chain links TRBV4-1 to TRBJ2-7, with D possibly being TRBD1 (6 bases). CDR3 length: 15 amino acids. Germline CDR1 MGHRA, CDR2 YSYEKL. The V end lost 5 bases, the J end lost 0 bases, and 14 bases lay between the germline ends.